These T cell receptor beta chains were read from a single sample in a study of T cell responses to AZD1222 COVID-19 vaccine. The table came from immunoSEQ multiplex PCR; TCRdb's copy has only in-frame clones and leaves some out. The repertoire holds more than 95,000 clones, with about 90% as singletons. Sample: peripheral blood, taken on day 0 of AZD1222 vaccination. The receptors shown here come from an adult in good health. CDR3s include the opening cysteine and the closing phenylalanine or tryptophan.

>14|TRBV2
CASSFDLSNQPQHF
>13|TRBV6-2/TRBV6-3
CASSGTNSDTQYF
>15|TRBV2
CASRPRDRGNNEQFF
>17|TRBV4-2
CASSGRLAGGQGGELFF
>15|TRBV19
CASSRTRDLTYEQYF
>15|TRBV18
CASSPKSGREETQYF
>14|TRBV3-1/TRBV3-2
CASSQREVNTEAFF
>12|TRBV11-2
CASASPSEKLFF
>13|TRBV5-4
CASSLGGKETQYF
>13|TRBV7-9
CASSFGVDGELFF
>15|TRBV5-6
CASSFGLAGPYEQYF
>15|TRBV6-6
CASSYGQGASQPQHF
>15|TRBV4-2
CASSPLSGGAYEQYF
>13|TRBV2
CASTYGANTEAFF
>14|TRBV6-5
CASSPGGRGEKLFF
>14|TRBV3-1/TRBV3-2
CASSQGAGGNTIYF
>14|TRBV7-9
CASSLGQGGNEQYF
>18|TRBV4-1
CASSQAPGPESYNSPLHF
>15|TRBV4-1
CASSQLTPGPYEQYF
>13|TRBV28
CASAGTGIGGYTF
>17|TRBV4-1
CASSQRPRQGFTGELFF
>13|TRBV9
CASSVLGGETQYF
>13|TRBV2
CASSAEANYGYTF
>16|TRBV7-8
CASSPRRFGKTYGYTF
>14|TRBV3-1/TRBV3-2
CASSQEGTTGELFF
>12|TRBV7-9
CASSEDHYEQYF
>12|TRBV4-1
CASSRGQETQYF
>11|TRBV5-1
CASSLQETQYF
>13|TRBV30
CAWSVRDDQPQHF
>14|TRBV6-5
CASSYSEGVDTQYF
>14|TRBV11-2
CASSSITGSTEAFF
>17|TRBV3-1/TRBV3-2
CASSQEAGTGVFYEQYF
>14|TRBV11-1
CASSQRQGGYEQYF
>15|TRBV18
CASSPTRGGSYEQYF
>15|TRBV6-5
CASRREEGVNSPLHF
>15|TRBV5-4
CATKGQSRSNYGYTF
>14|TRBV27
CASSLMGGTDTQYF
>15|TRBV4-2
CASSQDPGVGDGYTF
>13|TRBV6-2/TRBV6-3
CASSNVVHSPLHF
>14|TRBV3-1/TRBV3-2
CASSQDWTNSPLHF
>20|TRBV6-6
CASSLQTVPQWGSGNYGYTF